This TCR beta chain was documented in a study of T cell repertoires in cytomegalovirus infection. Study summary: CMV infection and matching HLA type were both indicated by public TCR beta signatures. Regarding the study as a whole: Frequencies of public TCR beta families were cumulated, and this identified carriers of CMV plus the relevant HLA. Predominance within the ex vivo response was attributable to HLA-C-restricted CMV-specific TCR beta clonotypes.

The CDR3 contains 15 residues. Trimming left V 2 bases short and J 0 bases short, with 10 bases between. MiXCR, run by TCRdb on the reads, gives a single entry per CDR3 protein. Among approximately 590,000 distinct CDR3 sequences, over 35% were seen once, and the ten largest hold 48%. In regard to this clonotype: The target antigen is unknown.

The clonotype comes from a human donor in good health (CMV status not recorded). Some clones in this sample may be carry-over from other donors' samples. Material: cultured PBMCs, obtained from culture after CMV antigen stimulation. The chain links TRBV12-3 or TRBV12-4 to TRBJ1-2; D is uncertain. This CDR3 reads CASSLRRRANYGYTF. CDR3 DNA: TGTGCCAGCAGTTTAAGGAGAAGAGCTAACTATGGCTACACCTTC.